What follows are 5 T cell receptor beta chains derived from one specimen sequenced in a study of OX40 agonist ivuxolimab in advanced cancers. Method: immunoSEQ multiplex PCR; TCRdb's copy keeps in-frame clones and lacks some. This table has under 50,000 clones, about nine tenths appearing once. Sequenced here: CD4+ or CD8+ T cells sorted from blood, sampled in a trial of the OX40 agonist ivuxolimab. The source of these receptors is an adult with an advanced solid tumor such as melanoma, head and neck, liver or kidney cancer.

The chain uses TRBV5-1 and TRBJ2-3, with 9 bases aligning to TRBD2. Germline loops: CDR1 SGHRS, CDR2 YFSETQ. The junction had 20 bases not matched to a gene; V was cut back by 6 bases and J by 12 bases. The CDR3 has 16 residues. CDR3 nucleotide sequence: TGCGCCAGCACCGCTACCGGACTAGCGACCATCTACGAACAGTATTTT. Translation gives CASTATGLATIYEQYF.

The rearrangement uses TRBV7-6 and TRBJ1-6; D unresolved. This CDR3 has 13 amino acids. Trimming pared 8 bases from V and 7 bases from J, leaving 12 bases between. CDR1 is SGHVS, CDR2 FNYEAQ, per germline. Written as DNA, the CDR3 is TGTGCCAGCCGACGGGAGCGAAATTCACCCCTCCACTTT. Residues: CASRRERNSPLHF.

This chain joins TRBV5-4 and TRBJ2-1; D may be TRBD2 (6 bases). The CDR3 totals 16 residues. Germline loops: CDR1 SGHNT, CDR2 YYREEE (reference sequence). Deletions cut 4 bases from V and 7 bases from J, with 21 bases between. The CDR3 spells CASSPGGGTSLNEQFF. The CDR3 coding sequence is TGTGCCAGCAGCCCGGGTGGCGGGACCTCGTTGAATGAGCAGTTCTTC. The full variable domain, in which reference TRBV5-4 and TRBJ2-1 provide the parts outside the CDR3, is ETGVTQSPTHLIKTRGQQVTLRCSSQSGHNTVSWYQQALGQGPQFIFQYYREEENGRGNFPPRFSGLQFPNYSSELNVNALELDDSALYLCASSPGGGTSLNEQFFGPGTRLTVL.

The chain has TRBV6-4 and TRBJ2-5, with D maybe TRBD2 (6 bases). Germline CDR1 and CDR2: MRHNA and SNTAGT. Trimming shortened V by 0 bases and J by 5 bases, and 13 bases separated the two germline ends. The CDR3 length is 15 residues. Here the CDR3 reads CASSDSGLPGETQYF. Here the CDR3 DNA reads TGTGCCAGCAGTGACTCTGGACTACCGGGGGAGACCCAGTACTTC.

This sequence joins TRBV6-1 and TRBJ2-7, with D unresolved. CDR3 length: 13 amino acids. V gave up 0 bases and J gave up 6 bases, with 9 bases separating them. CDR1 and CDR2 (germline): MNHNS, SASEGT. CDR3 in amino acids: CASSEAGLVEQYF. CDR3 DNA sequence: TGTGCCAGCAGTGAAGCAGGGTTGGTCGAGCAGTACTTC.